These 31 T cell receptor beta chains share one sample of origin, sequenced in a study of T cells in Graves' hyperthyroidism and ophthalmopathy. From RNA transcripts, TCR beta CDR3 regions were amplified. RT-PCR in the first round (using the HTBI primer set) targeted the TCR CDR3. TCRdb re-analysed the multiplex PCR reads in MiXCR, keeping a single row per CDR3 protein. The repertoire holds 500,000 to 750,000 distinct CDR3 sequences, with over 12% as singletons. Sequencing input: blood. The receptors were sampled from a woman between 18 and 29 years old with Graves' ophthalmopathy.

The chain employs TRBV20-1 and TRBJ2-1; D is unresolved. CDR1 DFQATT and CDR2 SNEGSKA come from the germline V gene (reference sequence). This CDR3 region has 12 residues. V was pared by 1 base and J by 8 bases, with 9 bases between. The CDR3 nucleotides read TGCAGTGCTAGAGGCGGTGGGGATGAGCAGTTCTTC. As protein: CSARGGGDEQFF.

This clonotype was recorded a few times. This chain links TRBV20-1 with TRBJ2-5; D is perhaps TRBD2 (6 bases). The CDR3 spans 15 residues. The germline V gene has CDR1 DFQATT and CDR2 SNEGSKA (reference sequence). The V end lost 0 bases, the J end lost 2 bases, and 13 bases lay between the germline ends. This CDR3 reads CSARDLRTIQETQYF. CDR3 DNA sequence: TGCAGTGCTAGAGATCTTAGGACTATACAAGAGACCCAGTACTTC.

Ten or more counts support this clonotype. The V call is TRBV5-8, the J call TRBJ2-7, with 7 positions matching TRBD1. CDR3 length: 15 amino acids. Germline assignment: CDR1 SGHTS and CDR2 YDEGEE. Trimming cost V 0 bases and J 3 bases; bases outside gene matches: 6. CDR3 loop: CASSLAPQGSYEQYF. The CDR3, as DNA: TGTGCCAGCAGCTTGGCCCCACAGGGGAGCTACGAGCAGTACTTC.

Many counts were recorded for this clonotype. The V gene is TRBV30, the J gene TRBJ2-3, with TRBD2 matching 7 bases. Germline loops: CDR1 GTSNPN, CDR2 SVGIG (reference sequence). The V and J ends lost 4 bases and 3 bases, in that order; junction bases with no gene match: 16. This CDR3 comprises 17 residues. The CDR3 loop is CAWTSPPWGGVTDTQYF. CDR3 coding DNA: TGTGCCTGGACATCCCCGCCTTGGGGGGGAGTAACAGATACGCAGTATTTT. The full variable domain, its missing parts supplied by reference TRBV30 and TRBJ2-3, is SQTIHQWPATLVQPVGSPLSLECTVEGTSNPNLYWYRQAAGRGLQLLFYSVGIGQISSEVPQNLSASRPQDRQFILSSKKLLLSDSGFYLCAWTSPPWGGVTDTQYFGPGTRLTVL.

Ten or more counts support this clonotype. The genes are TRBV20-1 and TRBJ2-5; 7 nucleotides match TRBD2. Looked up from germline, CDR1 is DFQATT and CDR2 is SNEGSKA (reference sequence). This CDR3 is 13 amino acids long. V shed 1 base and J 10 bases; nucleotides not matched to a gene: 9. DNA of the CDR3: TGCAGTGCTAGAGGCCTCGGGGGGAGGGGCCAGTACTTC. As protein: CSARGLGGRGQYF.

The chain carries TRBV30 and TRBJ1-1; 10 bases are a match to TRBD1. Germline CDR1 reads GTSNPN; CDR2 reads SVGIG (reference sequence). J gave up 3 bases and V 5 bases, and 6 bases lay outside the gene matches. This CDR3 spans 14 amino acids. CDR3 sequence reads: CAWGRGQGYTEAFF. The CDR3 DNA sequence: TGTGCCTGGGGGAGGGGACAGGGGTACACTGAAGCTTTCTTT.

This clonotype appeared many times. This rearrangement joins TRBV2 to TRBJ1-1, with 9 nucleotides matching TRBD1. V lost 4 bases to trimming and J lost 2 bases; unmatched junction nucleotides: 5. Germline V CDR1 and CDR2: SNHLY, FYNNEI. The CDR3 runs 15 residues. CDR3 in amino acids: CASSVGTGFNTEAFF. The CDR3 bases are TGTGCCAGCAGTGTGGGGACAGGGTTCAACACTGAAGCTTTCTTT.

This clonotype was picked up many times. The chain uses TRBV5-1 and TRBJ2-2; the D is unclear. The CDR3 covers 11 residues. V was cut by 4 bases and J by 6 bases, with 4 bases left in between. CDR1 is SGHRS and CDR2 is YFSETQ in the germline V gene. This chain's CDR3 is CASSPSGELFF. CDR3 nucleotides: TGCGCCAGCAGCCCGTCCGGGGAGCTGTTTTTT.

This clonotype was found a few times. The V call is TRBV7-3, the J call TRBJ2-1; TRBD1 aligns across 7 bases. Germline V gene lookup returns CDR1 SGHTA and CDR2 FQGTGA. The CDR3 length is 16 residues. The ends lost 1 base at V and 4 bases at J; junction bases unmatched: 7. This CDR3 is CASSLNPRQGYNEQFF. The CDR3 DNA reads TGTGCCAGCAGCTTAAATCCCCGACAGGGTTACAATGAGCAGTTCTTC.

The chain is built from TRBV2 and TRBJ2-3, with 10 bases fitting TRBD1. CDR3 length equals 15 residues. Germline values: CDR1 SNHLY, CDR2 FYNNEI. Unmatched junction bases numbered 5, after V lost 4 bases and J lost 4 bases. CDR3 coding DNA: TGTGCCAGCAGTGCTGACAGGGGGCTTTCAGATACGCAGTATTTT. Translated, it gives CASSADRGLSDTQYF.

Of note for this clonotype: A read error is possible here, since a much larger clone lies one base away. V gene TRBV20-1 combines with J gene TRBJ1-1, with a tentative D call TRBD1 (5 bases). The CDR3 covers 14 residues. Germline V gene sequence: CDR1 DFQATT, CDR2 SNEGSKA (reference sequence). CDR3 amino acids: CSGLRQPLNTETFF. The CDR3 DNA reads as TGCAGTGGGTTAAGACAGCCCTTGAACACTGAAACTTTCTTT.

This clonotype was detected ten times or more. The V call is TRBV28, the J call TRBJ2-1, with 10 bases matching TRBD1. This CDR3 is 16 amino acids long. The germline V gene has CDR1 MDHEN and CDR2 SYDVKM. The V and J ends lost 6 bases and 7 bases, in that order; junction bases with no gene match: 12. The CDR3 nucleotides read TGTGCCAGCAGCCTCCGGGACAGGGGACGTTGGAATGAGCAGTTCTTC. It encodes CASSLRDRGRWNEQFF.

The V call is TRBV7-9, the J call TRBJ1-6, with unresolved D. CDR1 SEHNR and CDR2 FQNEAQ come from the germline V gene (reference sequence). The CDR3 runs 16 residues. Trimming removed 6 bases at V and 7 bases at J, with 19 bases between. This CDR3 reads CASRLTATGWNSPLHF. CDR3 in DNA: TGTGCCAGCAGACTTACAGCCACGGGCTGGAATTCACCCCTCCACTTT.

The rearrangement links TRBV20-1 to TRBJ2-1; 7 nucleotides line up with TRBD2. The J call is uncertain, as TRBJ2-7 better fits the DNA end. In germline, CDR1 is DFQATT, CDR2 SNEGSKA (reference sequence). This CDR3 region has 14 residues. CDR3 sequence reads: CSANRDYSYNEQYF. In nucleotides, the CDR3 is TGCAGTGCTAACCGGGACTACTCCTACAATGAGCAGTACTTC.

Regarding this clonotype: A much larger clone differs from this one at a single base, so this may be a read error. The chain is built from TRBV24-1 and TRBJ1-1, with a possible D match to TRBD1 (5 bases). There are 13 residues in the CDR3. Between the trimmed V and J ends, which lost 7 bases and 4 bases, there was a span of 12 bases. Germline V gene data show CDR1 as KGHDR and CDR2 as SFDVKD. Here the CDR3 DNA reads TGTGCCACCAGGGCGGCGGGGGTCACTGAAGCTTTCTTT. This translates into CATRAAGVTEAFF.

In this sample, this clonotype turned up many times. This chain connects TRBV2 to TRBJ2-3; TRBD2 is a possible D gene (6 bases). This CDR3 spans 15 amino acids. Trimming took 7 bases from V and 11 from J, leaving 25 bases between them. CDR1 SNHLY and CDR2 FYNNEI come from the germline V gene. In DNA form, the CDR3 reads TGTGCCAGCATGGCGGGACCGGACCTGCTAGGAGGGCAGTATTTT. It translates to CASMAGPDLLGGQYF. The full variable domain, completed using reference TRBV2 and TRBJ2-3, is EPEVTQTPSHQVTQMGQEVILRCVPISNHLYFYWYRQILGQKVEFLVSFYNNEISEKSEIFDDQFSVERPDGSNFTLKIRSTKLEDSAMYFCASMAGPDLLGGQYFGPGTRLTVL.

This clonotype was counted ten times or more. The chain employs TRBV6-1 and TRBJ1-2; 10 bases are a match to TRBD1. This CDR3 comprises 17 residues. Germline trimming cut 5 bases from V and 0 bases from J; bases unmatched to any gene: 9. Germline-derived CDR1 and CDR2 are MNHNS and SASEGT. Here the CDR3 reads CASSTRDRGRPNYGYTF. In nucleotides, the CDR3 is TGTGCCAGCAGTACCCGGGACAGGGGACGCCCTAACTATGGCTACACCTTC.

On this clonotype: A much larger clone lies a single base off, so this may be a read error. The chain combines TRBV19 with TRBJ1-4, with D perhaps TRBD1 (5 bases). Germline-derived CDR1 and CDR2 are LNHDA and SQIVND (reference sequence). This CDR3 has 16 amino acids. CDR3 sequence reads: CASRPGAATTNEKLLF. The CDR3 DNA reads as TGTGCCAGTAGGCCTGGGGCAGCAACAACTAATGAAAAACTGCTTTTT.

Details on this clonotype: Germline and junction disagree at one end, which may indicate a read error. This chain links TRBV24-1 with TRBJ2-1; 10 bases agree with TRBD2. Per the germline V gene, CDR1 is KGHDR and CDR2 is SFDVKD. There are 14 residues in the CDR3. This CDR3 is CVTSLAGVLNEQFF. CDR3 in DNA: TGTGTCACCTCGCTAGCGGGAGTATTGAATGAGCAGTTCTTC.

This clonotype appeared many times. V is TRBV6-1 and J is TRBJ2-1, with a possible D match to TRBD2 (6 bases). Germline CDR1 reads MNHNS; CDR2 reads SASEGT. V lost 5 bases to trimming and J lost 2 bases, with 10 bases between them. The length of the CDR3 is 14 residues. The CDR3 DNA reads TGTGCCAGCAGTTCTCGGGGGACCTACAATGAGCAGTTCTTC. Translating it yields CASSSRGTYNEQFF.

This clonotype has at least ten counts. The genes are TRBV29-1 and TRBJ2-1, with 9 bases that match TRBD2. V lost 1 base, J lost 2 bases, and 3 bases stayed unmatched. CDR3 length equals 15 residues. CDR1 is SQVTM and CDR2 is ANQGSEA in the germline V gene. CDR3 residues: CSVEVSGRTYNEQFF. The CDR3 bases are TGCAGCGTTGAAGTGAGCGGGAGGACCTACAATGAGCAGTTCTTC.

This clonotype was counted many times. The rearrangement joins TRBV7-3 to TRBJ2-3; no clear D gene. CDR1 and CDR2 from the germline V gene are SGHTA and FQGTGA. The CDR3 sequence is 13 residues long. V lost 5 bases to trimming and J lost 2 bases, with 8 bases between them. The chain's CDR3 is CASSPGYTDTQYF. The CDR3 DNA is TGTGCCAGCAGCCCTGGGTACACAGATACGCAGTATTTT.

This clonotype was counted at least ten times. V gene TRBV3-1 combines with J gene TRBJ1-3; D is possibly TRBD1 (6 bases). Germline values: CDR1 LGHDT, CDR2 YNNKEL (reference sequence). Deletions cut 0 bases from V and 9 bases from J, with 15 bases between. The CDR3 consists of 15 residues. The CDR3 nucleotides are TGTGCCAGCAGCCAAGATAGCGGGGGCCCGGGCACCATATATTTT. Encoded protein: CASSQDSGGPGTIYF.

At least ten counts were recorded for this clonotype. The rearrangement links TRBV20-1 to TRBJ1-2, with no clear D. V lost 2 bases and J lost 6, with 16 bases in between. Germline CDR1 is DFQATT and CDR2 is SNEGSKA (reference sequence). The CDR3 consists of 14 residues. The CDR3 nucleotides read TGCAGTGCTAGACATGCCGGGCCTCGGGATGGCTACACCTTC. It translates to CSARHAGPRDGYTF.

The DNA of the CDR3 is TGTGCCAGTAGTATTTGGCCGGGGCAGCCCCAGCATTTT. This gives the protein CASSIWPGQPQHF. This chain uses TRBV19 with TRBJ1-5; D is uncertain. The CDR3 is 13 residues long. Germline CDR1 LNHDA, CDR2 SQIVND (reference sequence). The V and J ends lost 3 bases and 7 bases respectively, with 10 bases between them.

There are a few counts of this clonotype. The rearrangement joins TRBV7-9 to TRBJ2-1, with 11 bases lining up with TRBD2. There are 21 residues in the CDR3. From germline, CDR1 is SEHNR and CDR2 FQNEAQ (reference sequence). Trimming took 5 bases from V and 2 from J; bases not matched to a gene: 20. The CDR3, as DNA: TGTGCCAGCAGCCGCCCCGGGACTAGCGGCTATAGGGGTGGGACCTACAATGAGCAGTTCTTC. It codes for CASSRPGTSGYRGGTYNEQFF. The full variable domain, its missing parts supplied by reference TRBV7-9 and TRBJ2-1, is DTGVSQNPRHKITKRGQNVTFRCDPISEHNRLYWYRQTLGQGPEFLTYFQNEAQLEKSRLLSDRFSAERPKGSFSTLEIQRTEQGDSAMYLCASSRPGTSGYRGGTYNEQFFGPGTRLTVL.

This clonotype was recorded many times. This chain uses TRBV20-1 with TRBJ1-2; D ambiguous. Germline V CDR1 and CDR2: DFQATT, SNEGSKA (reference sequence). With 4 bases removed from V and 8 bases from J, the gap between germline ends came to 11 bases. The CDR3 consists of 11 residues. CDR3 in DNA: TGCAGTGCTATGCCGGACTCCGGCTACACCTTC. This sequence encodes CSAMPDSGYTF.

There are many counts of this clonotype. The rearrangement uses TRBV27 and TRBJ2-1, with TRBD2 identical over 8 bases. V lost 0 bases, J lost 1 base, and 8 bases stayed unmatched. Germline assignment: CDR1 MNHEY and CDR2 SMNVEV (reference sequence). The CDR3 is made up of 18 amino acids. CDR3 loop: CASSLSLPGLGSYNEQFF. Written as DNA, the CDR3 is TGTGCCAGCAGTTTATCGTTACCGGGACTAGGGTCCTACAATGAGCAGTTCTTC.

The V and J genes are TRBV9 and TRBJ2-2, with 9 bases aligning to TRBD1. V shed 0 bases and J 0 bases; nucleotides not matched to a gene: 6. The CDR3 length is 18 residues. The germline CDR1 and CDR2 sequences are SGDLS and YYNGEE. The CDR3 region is CASSVEKRDRANTGELFF. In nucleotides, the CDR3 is TGTGCCAGCAGCGTAGAAAAGAGGGACAGGGCGAACACCGGGGAGCTGTTTTTT.

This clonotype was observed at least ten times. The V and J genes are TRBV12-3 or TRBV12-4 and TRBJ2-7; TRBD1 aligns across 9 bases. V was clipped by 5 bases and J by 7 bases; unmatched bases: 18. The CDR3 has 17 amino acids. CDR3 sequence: CASSNKGVGTGLGEQYF. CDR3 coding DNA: TGTGCCAGCAGTAATAAGGGCGTGGGGACAGGGCTTGGGGAGCAGTACTTC.

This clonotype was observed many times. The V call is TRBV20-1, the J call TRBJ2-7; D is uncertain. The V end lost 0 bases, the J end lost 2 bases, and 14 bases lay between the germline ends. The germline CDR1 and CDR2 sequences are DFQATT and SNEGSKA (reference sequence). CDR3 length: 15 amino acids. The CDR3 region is CSARDRGRLPYEQYF. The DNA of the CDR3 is TGCAGTGCTAGAGATCGAGGCAGGCTCCCCTACGAGCAGTACTTC.